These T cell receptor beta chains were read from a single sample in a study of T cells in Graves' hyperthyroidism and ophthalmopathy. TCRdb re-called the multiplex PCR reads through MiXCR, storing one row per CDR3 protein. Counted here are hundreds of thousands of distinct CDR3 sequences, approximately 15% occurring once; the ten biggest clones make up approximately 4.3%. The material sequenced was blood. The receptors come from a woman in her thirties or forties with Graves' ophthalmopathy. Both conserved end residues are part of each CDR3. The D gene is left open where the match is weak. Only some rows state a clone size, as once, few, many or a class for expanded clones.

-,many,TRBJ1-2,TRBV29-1,CSVDSHSGGYTF,TGCAGCGTTGATTCCCACAGCGGTGGCTACACCTTC
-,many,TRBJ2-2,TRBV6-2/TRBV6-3,CASSHFTANTGELFF,TGTGCCAGCAGCCACTTCACAGCGAACACCGGGGAGCTGTTTTTT
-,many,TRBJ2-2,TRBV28,CASSLFPAENTGELFF,TGTGCCAGCAGTTTATTCCCGGCCGAGAACACCGGGGAGCTGTTTTTT
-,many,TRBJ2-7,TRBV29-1,CSVENQEGAYEQYF,TGCAGCGTTGAAAATCAGGAGGGGGCCTACGAGCAGTACTTC
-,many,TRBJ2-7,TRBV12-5,CASGLDRYHYEQYF,TGTGCTAGTGGTTTGGACCGATACCATTACGAGCAGTACTTC
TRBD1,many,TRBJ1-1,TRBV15,CATSQPYLPDRERSGEAFF,TGTGCCACCAGCCAACCATATTTACCGGACAGGGAGAGGAGCGGGGAAGCTTTCTTT
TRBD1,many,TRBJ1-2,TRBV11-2,CASSGTGADGYTF,TGTGCCAGCAGCGGTACAGGGGCGGATGGCTACACCTTC
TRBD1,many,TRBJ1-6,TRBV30,CAWTGQLVDSPLHF,TGTGCCTGGACGGGACAGTTGGTTGATTCACCCCTCCACTTT
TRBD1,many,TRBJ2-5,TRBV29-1,CSVEPRDRVWTQYF,TGCAGCGTTGAACCCCGGGACAGGGTATGGACCCAGTACTTC
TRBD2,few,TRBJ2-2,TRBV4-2,CASSQDAGRHTGELFF,TGTGCCAGCAGCCAAGACGCCGGGAGGCACACCGGGGAGCTGTTTTTT
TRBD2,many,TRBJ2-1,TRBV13,CASTRPSSGSRSYNEQFF,TGTGCCAGCACGCGTCCGTCTAGCGGGTCTCGCTCCTACAATGAGCAGTTCTTC
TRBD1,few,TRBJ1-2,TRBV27,CASRQPGQGFGYTF,TGTGCCAGCAGACAACCGGGACAGGGGTTTGGCTACACCTTC
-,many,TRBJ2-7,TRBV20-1,CSARDFTYEQYF,TGCAGTGCTAGAGATTTTACCTACGAGCAGTACTTC
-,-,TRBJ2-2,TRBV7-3,CASSSINPGELFF,TGTGCCAGCAGCTCTATAAACCCCGGGGAGCTGTTTTTT
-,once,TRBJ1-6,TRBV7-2,CASAPWFDMSPLHF,TGTGCCAGCGCCCCCTGGTTTGATATGTCACCCCTCCACTTT
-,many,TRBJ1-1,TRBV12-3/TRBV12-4,CASSKQGSTEAFF,TGTGCCAGCAGCAAGCAGGGTAGTACTGAAGCTTTCTTT
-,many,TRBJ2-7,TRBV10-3,CAISENREDYEQYF,TGTGCCATCAGTGAGAACAGGGAAGACTACGAGCAGTACTTC
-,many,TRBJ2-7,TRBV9,CASSPGTKEQYF,TGTGCCAGCAGCCCCGGGACGAAGGAGCAGTACTTC
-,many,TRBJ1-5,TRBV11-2,CASSLERGSNQPQHF,TGTGCCAGCAGCTTAGAGCGGGGTAGCAATCAGCCCCAGCATTTT
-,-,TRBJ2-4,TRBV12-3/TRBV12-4,CASSFPQVAAKNIQYF,TGTGCCAGCAGTTTTCCCCAGGTAGCGGCCAAAAACATTCAGTACTTC
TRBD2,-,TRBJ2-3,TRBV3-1,CASSPTPWAGETDTQYF,TGTGCCAGCAGCCCCACCCCCTGGGCGGGAGAAACAGATACGCAGTATTTT
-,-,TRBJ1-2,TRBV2,CASSEAMDRRIYGYTF,TGTGCCAGCAGTGAAGCGATGGATAGGCGTATCTATGGCTACACCTTC
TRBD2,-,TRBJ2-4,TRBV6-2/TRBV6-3,CASRQPGLVNIQYF,TGTGCCAGCAGACAACCGGGACTAGTAAACATTCAGTACTTC
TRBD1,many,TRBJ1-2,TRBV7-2,CASSSRSGTVNYGYTF,TGTGCCAGCAGCTCGCGTTCCGGGACAGTTAACTATGGCTACACCTTC